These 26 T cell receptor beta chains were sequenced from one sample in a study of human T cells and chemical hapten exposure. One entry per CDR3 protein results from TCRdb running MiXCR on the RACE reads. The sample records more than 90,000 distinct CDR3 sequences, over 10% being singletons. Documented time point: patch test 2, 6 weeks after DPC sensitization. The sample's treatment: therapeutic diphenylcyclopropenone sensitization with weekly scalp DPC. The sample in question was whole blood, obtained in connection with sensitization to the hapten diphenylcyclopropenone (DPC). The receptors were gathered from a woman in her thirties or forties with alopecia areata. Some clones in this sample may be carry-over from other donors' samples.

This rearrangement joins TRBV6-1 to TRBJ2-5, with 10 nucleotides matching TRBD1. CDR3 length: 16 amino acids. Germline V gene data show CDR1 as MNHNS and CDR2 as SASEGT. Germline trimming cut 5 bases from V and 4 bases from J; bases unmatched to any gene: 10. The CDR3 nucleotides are TGTGCCAGCAGTAACGACAGGGGGCTGGTCGGAGAGACCCAGTACTTC. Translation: CASSNDRGLVGETQYF.

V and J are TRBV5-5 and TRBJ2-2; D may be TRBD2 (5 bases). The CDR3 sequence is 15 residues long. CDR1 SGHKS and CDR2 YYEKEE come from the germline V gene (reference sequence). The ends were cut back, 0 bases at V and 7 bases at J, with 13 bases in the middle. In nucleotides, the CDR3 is TGTGCCAGCAGCTTGGTCGAGGGCTATGTCGGGGAGCTGTTTTTT. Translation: CASSLVEGYVGELFF.

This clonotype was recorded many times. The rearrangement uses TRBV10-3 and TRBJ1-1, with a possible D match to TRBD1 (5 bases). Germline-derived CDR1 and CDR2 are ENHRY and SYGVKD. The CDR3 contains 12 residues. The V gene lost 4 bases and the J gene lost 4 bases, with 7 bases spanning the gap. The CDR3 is CAISARGTEAFF. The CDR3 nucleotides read TGTGCCATCAGTGCGAGGGGCACTGAAGCTTTCTTT.

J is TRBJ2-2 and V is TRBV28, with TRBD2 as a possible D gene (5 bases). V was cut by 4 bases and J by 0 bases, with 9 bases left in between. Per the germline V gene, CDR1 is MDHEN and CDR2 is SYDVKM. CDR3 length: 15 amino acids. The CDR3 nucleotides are TGTGCCAGCAGTTCGAGAGGGTCGAACACCGGGGAGCTGTTTTTT. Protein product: CASSSRGSNTGELFF. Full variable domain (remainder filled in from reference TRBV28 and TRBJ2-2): DVKVTQSSRYLVKRTGEKVFLECVQDMDHENMFWYRQDPGLGLRLIYFSYDVKMKEKGDIPEGYSVSREKKERFSLILESASTNQTSMYLCASSSRGSNTGELFFGEGSRLTVL.

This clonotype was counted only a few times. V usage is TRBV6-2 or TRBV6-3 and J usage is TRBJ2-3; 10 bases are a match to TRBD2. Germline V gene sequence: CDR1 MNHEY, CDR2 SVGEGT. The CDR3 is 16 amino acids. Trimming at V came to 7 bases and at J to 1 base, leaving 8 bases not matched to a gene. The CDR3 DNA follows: TGTGCCAGCACCCGACCCGGGACTAGCGGCACAGATACGCAGTATTTT. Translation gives CASTRPGTSGTDTQYF.

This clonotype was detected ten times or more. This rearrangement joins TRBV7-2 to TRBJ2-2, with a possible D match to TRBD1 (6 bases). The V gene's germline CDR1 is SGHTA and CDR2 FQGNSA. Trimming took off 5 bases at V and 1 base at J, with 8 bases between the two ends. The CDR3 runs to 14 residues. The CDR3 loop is CASSDRRNTGELFF. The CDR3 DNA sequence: TGTGCCAGCAGCGACAGGCGGAACACCGGGGAGCTGTTTTTT.

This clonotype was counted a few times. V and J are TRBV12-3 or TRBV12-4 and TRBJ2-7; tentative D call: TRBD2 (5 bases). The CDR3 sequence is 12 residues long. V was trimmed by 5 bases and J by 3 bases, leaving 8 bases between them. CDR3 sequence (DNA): TGTGCCAGCAGTCCTCGGGACTACGAGCAGTACTTC. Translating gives CASSPRDYEQYF.

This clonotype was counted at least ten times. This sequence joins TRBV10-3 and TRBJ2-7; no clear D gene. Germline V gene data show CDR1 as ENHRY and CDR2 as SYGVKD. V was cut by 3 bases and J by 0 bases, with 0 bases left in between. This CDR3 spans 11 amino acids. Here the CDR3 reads CAISDSYEQYF. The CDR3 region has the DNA TGTGCCATCAGTGACTCCTACGAGCAGTACTTC.

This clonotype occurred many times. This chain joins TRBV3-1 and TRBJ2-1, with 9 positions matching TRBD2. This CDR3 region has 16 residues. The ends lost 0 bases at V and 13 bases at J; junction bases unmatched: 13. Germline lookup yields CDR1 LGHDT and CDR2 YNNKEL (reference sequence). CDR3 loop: CASSQERRTSERVQFF. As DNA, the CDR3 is TGTGCCAGCAGCCAAGAGCGGAGGACTAGCGAACGAGTTCAGTTCTTC.

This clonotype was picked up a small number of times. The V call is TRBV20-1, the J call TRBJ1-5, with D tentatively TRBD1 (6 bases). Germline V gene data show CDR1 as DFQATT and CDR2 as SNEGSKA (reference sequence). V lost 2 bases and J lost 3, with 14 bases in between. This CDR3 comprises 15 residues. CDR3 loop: CSARKPTGINQPQHF. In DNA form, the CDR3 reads TGCAGTGCTAGAAAGCCGACAGGCATCAATCAGCCCCAGCATTTT.

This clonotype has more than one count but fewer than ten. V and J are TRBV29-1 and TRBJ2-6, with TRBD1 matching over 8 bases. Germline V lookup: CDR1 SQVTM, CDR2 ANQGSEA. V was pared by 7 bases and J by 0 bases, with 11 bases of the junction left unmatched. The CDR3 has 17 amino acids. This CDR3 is CSAEVGQAPSGANVLTF. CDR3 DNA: TGCAGCGCCGAAGTGGGACAGGCCCCCTCTGGGGCCAACGTCCTGACTTTC.

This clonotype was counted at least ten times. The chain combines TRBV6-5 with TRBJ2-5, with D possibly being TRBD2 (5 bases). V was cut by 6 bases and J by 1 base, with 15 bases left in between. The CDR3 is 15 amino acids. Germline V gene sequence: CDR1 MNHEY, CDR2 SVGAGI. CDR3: CASSPRSGVQETQYF. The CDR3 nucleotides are TGTGCCAGCAGCCCAAGATCCGGGGTCCAAGAGACCCAGTACTTC.

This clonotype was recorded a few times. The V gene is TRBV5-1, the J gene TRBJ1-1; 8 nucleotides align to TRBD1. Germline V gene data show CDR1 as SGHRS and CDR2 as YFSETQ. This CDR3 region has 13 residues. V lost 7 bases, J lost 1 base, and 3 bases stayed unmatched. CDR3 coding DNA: TGCGCCAGCGGACAGGGACAGAACACTGAAGCTTTCTTT. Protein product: CASGQGQNTEAFF.

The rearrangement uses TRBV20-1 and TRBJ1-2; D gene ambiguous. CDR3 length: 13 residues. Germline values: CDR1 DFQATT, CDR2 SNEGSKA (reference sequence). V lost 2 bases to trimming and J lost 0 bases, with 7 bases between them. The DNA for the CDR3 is TGCAGTGCTAGACCATTTACTAACTATGGCTACACCTTC. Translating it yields CSARPFTNYGYTF.

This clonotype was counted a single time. The CDR3 reads CASSRTGSTGELFF. The CDR3 DNA reads as TGTGCCAGCAGCCGGACAGGGAGCACCGGGGAGCTGTTTTTT. This chain links TRBV3-1 with TRBJ2-2, with TRBD1 matching over 8 bases. The CDR3 is 14 amino acids. With V trimmed by 4 bases and J by 4 bases, 2 bases remained unmatched. CDR1 and CDR2 (germline): LGHDT, YNNKEL (reference sequence).

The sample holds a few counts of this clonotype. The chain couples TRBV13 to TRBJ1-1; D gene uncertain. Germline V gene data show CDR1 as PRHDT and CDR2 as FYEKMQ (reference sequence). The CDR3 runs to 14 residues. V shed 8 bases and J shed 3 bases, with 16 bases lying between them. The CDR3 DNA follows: TGTGCCAGCCTCGCAAAGGGTAGCTACACTGAAGCTTTCTTT. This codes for CASLAKGSYTEAFF.

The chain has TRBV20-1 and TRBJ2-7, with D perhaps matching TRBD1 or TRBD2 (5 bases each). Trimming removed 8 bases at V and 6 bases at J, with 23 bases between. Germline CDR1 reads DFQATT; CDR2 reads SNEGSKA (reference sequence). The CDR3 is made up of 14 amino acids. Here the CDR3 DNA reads TGCAGTACCTTGAAGGACGGTGGGACCCGCGAGCAGTACTTC. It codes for CSTLKDGGTREQYF.

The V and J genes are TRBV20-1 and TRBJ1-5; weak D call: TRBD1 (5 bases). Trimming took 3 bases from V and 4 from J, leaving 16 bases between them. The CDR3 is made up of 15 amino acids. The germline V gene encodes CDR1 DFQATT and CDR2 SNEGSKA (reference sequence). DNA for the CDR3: TGCAGTGCTAGGGGGGTGGCGGATTGGAATCAGCCCCAGCATTTT. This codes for CSARGVADWNQPQHF.

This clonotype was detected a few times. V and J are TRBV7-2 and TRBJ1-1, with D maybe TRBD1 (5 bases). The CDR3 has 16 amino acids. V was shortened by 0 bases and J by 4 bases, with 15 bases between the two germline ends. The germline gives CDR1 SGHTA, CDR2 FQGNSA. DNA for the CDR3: TGTGCCAGCAGCTTAGCGCGGGGCGGGGTCGGCACTGAAGCTTTCTTT. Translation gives CASSLARGGVGTEAFF.

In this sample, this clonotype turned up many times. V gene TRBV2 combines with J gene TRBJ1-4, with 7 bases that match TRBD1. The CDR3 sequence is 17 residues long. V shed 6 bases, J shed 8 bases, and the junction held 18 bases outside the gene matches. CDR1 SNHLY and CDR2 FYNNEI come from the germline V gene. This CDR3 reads CASSPWGRGRRGEKLFF. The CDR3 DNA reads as TGTGCCAGCAGCCCCTGGGGCAGGGGGAGGAGAGGAGAAAAACTGTTTTTT. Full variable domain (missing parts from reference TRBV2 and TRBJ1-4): EPEVTQTPSHQVTQMGQEVILRCVPISNHLYFYWYRQILGQKVEFLVSFYNNEISEKSEIFDDQFSVERPDGSNFTLKIRSTKLEDSAMYFCASSPWGRGRRGEKLFFGSGTQLSVL.

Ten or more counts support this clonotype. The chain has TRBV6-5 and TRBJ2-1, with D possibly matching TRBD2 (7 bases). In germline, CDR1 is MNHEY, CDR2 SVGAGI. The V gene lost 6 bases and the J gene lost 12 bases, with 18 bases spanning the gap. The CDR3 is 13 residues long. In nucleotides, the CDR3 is TGTGCCAGCAGCCGGGGGGCGGAGTATGCGCAGTTCTTC. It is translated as CASSRGAEYAQFF.

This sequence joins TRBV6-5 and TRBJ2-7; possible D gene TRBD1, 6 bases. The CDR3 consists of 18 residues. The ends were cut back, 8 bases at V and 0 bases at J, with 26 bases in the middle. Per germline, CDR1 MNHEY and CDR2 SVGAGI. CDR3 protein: CASAVRSTGHTSSYEQYF. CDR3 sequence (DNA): TGTGCCAGCGCGGTCCGGTCCACGGGACATACGAGCTCCTACGAGCAGTACTTC.

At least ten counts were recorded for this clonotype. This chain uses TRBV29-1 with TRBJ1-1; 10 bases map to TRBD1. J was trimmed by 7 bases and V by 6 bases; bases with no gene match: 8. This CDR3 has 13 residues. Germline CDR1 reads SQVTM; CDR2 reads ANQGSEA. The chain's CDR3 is CSVRTGGQGEAFF. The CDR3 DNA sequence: TGCAGCGTCAGGACAGGGGGGCAAGGTGAAGCTTTCTTT.

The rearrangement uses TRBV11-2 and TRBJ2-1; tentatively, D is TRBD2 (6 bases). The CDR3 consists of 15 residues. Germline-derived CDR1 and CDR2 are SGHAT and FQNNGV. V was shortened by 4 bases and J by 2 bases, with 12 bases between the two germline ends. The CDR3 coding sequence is TGTGCCAGCAGCTCCGGGACGGGAGCCTACAATGAGCAGTTCTTC. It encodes CASSSGTGAYNEQFF.

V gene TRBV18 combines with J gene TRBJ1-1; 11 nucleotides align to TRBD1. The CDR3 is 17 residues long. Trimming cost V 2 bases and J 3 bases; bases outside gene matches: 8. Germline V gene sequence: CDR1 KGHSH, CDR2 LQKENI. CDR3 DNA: TGTGCCAGCTCACCAATGGGACAGGGGGTCGGCGACACTGAAGCTTTCTTT. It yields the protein CASSPMGQGVGDTEAFF.

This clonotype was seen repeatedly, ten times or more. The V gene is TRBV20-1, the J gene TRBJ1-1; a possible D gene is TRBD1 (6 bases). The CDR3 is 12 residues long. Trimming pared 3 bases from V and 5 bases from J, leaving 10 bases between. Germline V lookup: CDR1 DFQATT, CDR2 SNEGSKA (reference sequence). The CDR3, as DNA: TGCAGTGCTAGGAGGGGGGAGACTGAAGCTTTCTTT. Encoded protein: CSARRGETEAFF.